This TCR beta chain is drawn from a study of blood T cell repertoires in COVID-19. This CDR3 is built from 13 residues. V was clipped by 3 bases and J by 5 bases, with 10 bases between them. CDR1 is MDHEN, CDR2 SYDVKM, per germline. Data came from immunoSEQ multiplex PCR; TCRdb stores just in-frame clones and leaves some out. The data hold about 140,000 clones, with about 87% observed a single time. Participants had their cohort set by participant-reported clinical history. This TCR came from a man aged 55 to 70 who had recovered from COVID-19. V and J are TRBV28 and TRBJ2-5; D remains ambiguous. Sequenced: PBMCs or T cells enriched from blood (not recorded which). The CDR3 bases are TGTGCCAGCAGTTTTCCTCTAGGTGAGACCCAGTACTTC. Its translation is CASSFPLGETQYF. The entire variable domain, with the rest obtained from reference TRBV28 and TRBJ2-5, is as follows: DVKVTQSSRYLVKRTGEKVFLECVQDMDHENMFWYRQDPGLGLRLIYFSYDVKMKEKGDIPEGYSVSREKKERFSLILESASTNQTSMYLCASSFPLGETQYFGPGTRLLVL.